This passage covers 13 T cell receptor beta chains from one sample sequenced in a study of blood T cell repertoires in COVID-19. Measured with immunoSEQ multiplex PCR; TCRdb has only the in-frame clones, and not every one. This table holds tens of thousands of clones, approximately 88% found once. Sequencing was performed on peripheral blood. Receptors were obtained from a man of 80 years or more with active or convalescent COVID-19.

This chain connects TRBV11-2 to TRBJ2-5; weak D call: TRBD2 (5 bases). Germline V gene sequence: CDR1 SGHAT, CDR2 FQNNGV. Trimming shortened V by 5 bases and J by 1 base, and 8 bases separated the two germline ends. The CDR3 is 13 residues long. The CDR3 loop is CASSPGIQETQYF. Here the CDR3 DNA reads TGTGCCAGCAGCCCGGGGATCCAAGAGACCCAGTACTTC.

V is TRBV18 and J is TRBJ1-4; a weak D match, TRBD1 (6 bases). V shed 1 base and J shed 8 bases, with 11 bases lying between them. Germline V lookup: CDR1 KGHSH, CDR2 LQKENI. The CDR3 covers 14 residues. This CDR3 reads CASSPQQGREKLFF. DNA of the CDR3: TGTGCCAGCTCACCACAACAGGGTCGGGAAAAACTGTTTTTT.

This clone was observed a single time. The chain uses TRBV9 and TRBJ2-1, with TRBD2 matching over 12 bases. J lost 0 bases, V lost 2 bases, and 6 bases had no gene match. The CDR3 contains 18 residues. Looked up from germline, CDR1 is SGDLS and CDR2 is YYNGEE. The chain's CDR3 is CASSVRLAGATSYNEQFF. CDR3 nucleotide sequence: TGTGCCAGCAGCGTCAGACTAGCGGGAGCAACCTCCTACAATGAGCAGTTCTTC.

This chain joins TRBV5-1 and TRBJ1-1; a possible D gene is TRBD1 (5 bases). The CDR3 runs 16 residues. Trimming took 2 bases from V and 0 from J, leaving 14 bases between them. Germline V lookup: CDR1 SGHRS, CDR2 YFSETQ. CDR3 in amino acids: CASSLRAGFMNTEAFF. The CDR3 nucleotides read TGCGCCAGCAGCTTAAGGGCAGGGTTCATGAACACTGAAGCTTTCTTT.

This chain uses TRBV19 with TRBJ1-1; the D gene is possibly TRBD1 (6 bases). The V end was cut by 6 bases, the J end by 0 bases, with 11 bases between. The germline V gene has CDR1 LNHDA and CDR2 SQIVND (reference sequence). The CDR3 has 14 residues. In DNA, the CDR3 is TGTGCCAGTAGACACAGGGAGCTGAACACTGAAGCTTTCTTT. Protein: CASRHRELNTEAFF.

This chain connects TRBV5-1 to TRBJ2-5; TRBD2 matches 13 bases. After removal of 6 bases from V and 5 bases from J, the junction contained 7 bases not matched to a gene. This CDR3 is 15 amino acids long. Germline lookup yields CDR1 SGHRS and CDR2 YFSETQ. CDR3 nucleotides: TGCGCCAGCACCGGACTAGCGGGGGCGGTTGAGACCCAGTACTTC. It yields the protein CASTGLAGAVETQYF.

The chain joins TRBV19 to TRBJ2-2, with D possibly matching TRBD1 (5 bases). Germline V gene sequence: CDR1 LNHDA, CDR2 SQIVND (reference sequence). The CDR3 covers 18 residues. With 7 bases removed from V and 1 base from J, the gap between germline ends came to 22 bases. The DNA for the CDR3 is TGTGCCAGTACTCGCCGGGCCCAGGGATGGGGGAACACCGGGGAGCTGTTTTTT. Its protein product is CASTRRAQGWGNTGELFF.

The chain combines TRBV19 with TRBJ2-5, with 8 positions matching TRBD2. CDR3 length: 14 amino acids. V shed 4 bases, J shed 4 bases, and the junction held 5 bases outside the gene matches. Germline-derived CDR1 and CDR2 are LNHDA and SQIVND (reference sequence). Here the CDR3 reads CASSSGRPTETQYF. CDR3 in DNA: TGTGCCAGTAGTAGCGGGAGGCCAACAGAGACCCAGTACTTC. Full variable domain (missing parts from reference TRBV19 and TRBJ2-5): DGGITQSPKYLFRKEGQNVTLSCEQNLNHDAMYWYRQDPGQGLRLIYYSQIVNDFQKGDIAEGYSVSREKKESFPLTVTSAQKNPTAFYLCASSSGRPTETQYFGPGTRLLVL.

J is TRBJ1-5 and V is TRBV27, with 9 positions matching TRBD1. Germline CDR1 and CDR2: MNHEY and SMNVEV (reference sequence). J was trimmed by 7 bases and V by 4 bases; bases with no gene match: 8. This CDR3 is built from 15 residues. The CDR3 protein is CASSSQQGAGQPQHF. The CDR3 DNA sequence: TGTGCCAGCAGTTCCCAACAGGGGGCCGGGCAGCCCCAGCATTTT.

The chain uses TRBV19 and TRBJ2-4, with a tentative D call TRBD1 (6 bases). This CDR3 region has 16 residues. The germline gives CDR1 LNHDA, CDR2 SQIVND (reference sequence). With 4 bases removed from V and 1 base from J, the gap between germline ends came to 14 bases. CDR3 coding DNA: TGTGCCAGTAGTACCATTTACAGGGATGCCAAAAACATTCAGTACTTC. Amino acid sequence: CASSTIYRDAKNIQYF. The whole variable domain, filled in from reference TRBV19 and TRBJ2-4, reads DGGITQSPKYLFRKEGQNVTLSCEQNLNHDAMYWYRQDPGQGLRLIYYSQIVNDFQKGDIAEGYSVSREKKESFPLTVTSAQKNPTAFYLCASSTIYRDAKNIQYFGAGTRLSVL.

The CDR3 loop is CAISAGTGEYTGELFF. CDR3 sequence (DNA): TGTGCCATCAGCGCGGGAACGGGAGAGTACACCGGGGAGCTGTTTTTT. The chain has TRBV10-3 and TRBJ2-2, with a weak D call TRBD2 (6 bases). Germline CDR1 reads ENHRY; CDR2 reads SYGVKD. Between the trimmed V and J ends, which lost 6 bases and 3 bases, there was a span of 17 bases. This CDR3 is built from 16 residues.

The chain couples TRBV28 to TRBJ1-3, with a weak D call TRBD1 (5 bases). This CDR3 is 15 amino acids long. The germline gives CDR1 MDHEN, CDR2 SYDVKM. Deletions cut 7 bases from V and 2 bases from J, with 15 bases between. The chain's CDR3 is CASKQDRVAGNTIYF. The CDR3 DNA follows: TGTGCCAGCAAACAGGACCGGGTAGCTGGAAACACCATATATTTT.

This clone has only one observation. The rearrangement joins TRBV7-2 to TRBJ1-2; D may be TRBD1 (5 bases). CDR3 length equals 13 residues. Trimming took 2 bases from V and 7 from J, leaving 11 bases between them. CDR1 is SGHTA, CDR2 FQGNSA, per germline. CDR3 sequence: CASSLFGGGGYTF. The CDR3 bases are TGTGCCAGCAGCTTATTCGGGGGAGGTGGCTACACCTTC.